This T cell receptor (beta chain) was sequenced in a study of blood T cells in healthy people across ages. The CDR3 totals 15 residues. Germline V gives CDR1 DFQATT, CDR2 SNEGSKA (reference sequence). V was pared by 1 base and J by 1 base, with 12 bases between. Study-level results: Roughly linearly, TCR beta diversity per million T cells fell as age increased. Strong correlation existed between TCR beta diversity and naive T cell percentage. The study found more naive CD4+ cells and higher diversity in long-lived than aged donors.

This clonotype was counted ten times or more. Its target is unknown. Possible read error: a much larger clone is one base away. Through a sample-barcoded 5' primer and a J-beta primer mix, a second PCR was run for roughly 6 to 11 cycles. A single record per CDR3 protein comes from TCRdb applying MiXCR to the 5' RACE reads. The repertoire includes about 970,000 distinct CDR3 sequences, about 51% of them detected once, and about a fifth sits in the top ten. Donors were healthy Caucasian individuals from Russia aged about 6 to 90. Sequenced sample: blood. The receptor comes from an older woman in good health. The chain links TRBV20-1 to TRBJ2-3; possible D gene TRBD2, 5 bases. The CDR3 region has the DNA TGCAGTGCTAGAGGTCGACGAGCGGGCACAGATACGCAGTATTTT. Translating it yields CSARGRRAGTDTQYF.